This T cell receptor (beta chain) emerged from a study of shared clonotypes between healthy human individuals. Only in-frame clones appear in the TCRdb table, and some are missing; sequencing was by immunoSEQ multiplex PCR. The sample shows some 580,000 clones, approximately 97% of them seen only once. On this clone itself: Its antigen is unknown.

The germline V gene encodes CDR1 SEHNR and CDR2 FQNEAQ (reference sequence). The V end was cut by 0 bases, the J end by 3 bases, with 21 bases between. CDR3 size: 18 residues. Study results and limitations: Generation probabilities of non-shared clonotypes were lower (relative to those shared by all four donors).

The J gene is TRBJ2-7, the V gene TRBV7-9; D is ambiguous. Sequencing was done on a sample of naive CD4+ T cells sorted from blood. Subset in this sample: CD45RA+ positively selected. This clonotype was obtained from a woman in her twenties or thirties in good health. DNA for the CDR3: TGTGCCAGCAGCTTAGCGCTCGGAACGGATGAAAAGGGCTACGAGCAGTACTTC. Encoded protein: CASSLALGTDEKGYEQYF.